This T cell receptor beta chain was identified during a study of tumor and adjacent non-tumor tissue in lung cancer. Across the study: Around 4.5 million productive TCRbeta reads were obtained per sample on average.

Notes on this clonotype: Sequence at one end of the junction differs from germline and may be a read error.

Three rounds of nested PCR, following a modified ARM-PCR protocol, produced the TCRbeta library. TCRdb reprocessed the multiplex PCR reads with MiXCR, giving one entry per CDR3 protein. The table lists roughly 81,000 distinct CDR3 sequences, nearly 70% of them singletons, with roughly 12% in the top ten. RNA was extracted from bulk tissue without any cell sorting. This CDR3 comprises 13 residues. CDR1 is SGHAT, CDR2 FQNNGV, per germline. The chain joins TRBV11-2 to TRBJ1-2, with D possibly being TRBD1 (5 bases). The TCR originated in a woman in her 70s with non-small cell lung cancer. Material: lung tumor tissue. CDR3 loop: CASSPDKGSGCTF. CDR3 bases: TGTGCCAGCAGTCCAGACAAGGGGTCTGGCTGCACCTTC.